This T cell receptor (beta chain) is drawn from a study of graft-versus-host responses after intestinal transplantation. Overall study: Multivisceral, liver-intestinal, or isolated intestinal transplants were performed in recipients. Recipients were all induced with anti-thymocyte globulin, then given tacrolimus and steroids for around three years.

The repertoire was sequenced with immunoSEQ multiplex PCR; TCRdb's copy has only in-frame clones and lacks some. The repertoire has roughly 5,700 clones, approximately 31% of them found once; the top ten carry roughly 33%. Co-plated with about 200,000 CFSE-labeled responder cells were about 200,000 irradiated, violet-dye-labeled stimulator cells. Sorting was performed after the reaction on proliferating CFSE-low CD3+CD4+ and CD3+CD8+ responders. Germline values: CDR1 SNHLY, CDR2 FYNNEI. V was clipped by 1 base and J by 5 bases, with 6 bases between them. The CDR3 has 13 amino acids. The TCR originated in a human patient who received an intestinal transplant. Specimen: alloreactive CD8+ T cells from a mixed lymphocyte reaction culture, collected before intestinal transplant. Subset described: CFSE-low proliferating T cells sorted from roughly 6-day pre-transplant mixed lymphocyte reaction (GvH or HvG direction). The V and J genes are TRBV2 and TRBJ2-1; D remains ambiguous. Written as DNA, the CDR3 is TGTGCCAGCAGTGAAGGACTTAACAATGAGCAGTTCTTC. Translation gives CASSEGLNNEQFF. Full variable domain (rest looked up from reference TRBV2 and TRBJ2-1): EPEVTQTPSHQVTQMGQEVILRCVPISNHLYFYWYRQILGQKVEFLVSFYNNEISEKSEIFDDQFSVERPDGSNFTLKIRSTKLEDSAMYFCASSEGLNNEQFFGPGTRLTVL.